One sample yielded the 26 T cell receptor beta chains listed below, sequenced in a study of cytomegalovirus exposure and HLA in healthy donors (dated by TCRdb to about 2017). The protocol used for the library was the immunoSEQ multiplex PCR assay. For the multiplex PCR, a mixture combining 60 forward primers for TCR Vbeta segments and 13 reverse primers for TCR Jbeta segments was used. The source is immuneACCESS, and TCRdb retained only in-frame sequences with V and J called. Part of the clones is not carried over; for the studies checked, unresolved V genes explain less than half of this, and the remainder is unexplained. The sample's own table lists 70,000 or so clones. The top ten constitute about 0.83% of the sample. Input material: PBMCs. The source is a boy aged 5-17 years in good health and CMV-seronegative.

The genes are TRBV5-4 and TRBJ2-7; 8 positions match TRBD1. The germline CDR1 and CDR2 sequences are SGHNT and YYREEE (reference sequence). The CDR3 covers 14 residues. Trimming took 5 bases from V and 5 from J; bases not matched to a gene: 9. The CDR3 reads CASRAGGAGDEQYF. CDR3 sequence (DNA): TGTGCCAGCAGGGCAGGGGGCGCAGGGGACGAGCAGTACTTC.

The rearrangement joins TRBV19 to TRBJ2-3, with D possibly being TRBD2 (6 bases). Trimming removed 6 bases at V and 6 bases at J, with 19 bases between. The CDR3 extends over 15 amino acids. Germline V gene data show CDR1 as LNHDA and CDR2 as SQIVND (reference sequence). The DNA of the CDR3 is TGTGCCAGTAGCCCTTCCATAGAGGGGAGGGATACGCAGTATTTT. Its protein product is CASSPSIEGRDTQYF.

The chain combines TRBV28 with TRBJ2-5; tentative D call: TRBD1 (5 bases). Germline loops: CDR1 MDHEN, CDR2 SYDVKM. This CDR3 has 15 residues. The ends were cut back, 10 bases at V and 5 bases at J, with 23 bases in the middle. This chain's CDR3 is CATNPSGQGGETQYF. The DNA for the CDR3 is TGTGCCACCAATCCCTCAGGGCAGGGTGGGGAGACCCAGTACTTC. Full variable domain (remainder filled in from reference TRBV28 and TRBJ2-5): DVKVTQSSRYLVKRTGEKVFLECVQDMDHENMFWYRQDPGLGLRLIYFSYDVKMKEKGDIPEGYSVSREKKERFSLILESASTNQTSMYLCATNPSGQGGETQYFGPGTRLLVL.

J is TRBJ2-3 and V is TRBV7-6, with D perhaps matching TRBD2 (5 bases). The V end was cut by 1 base, the J end by 13 bases, with 12 bases between. The V gene's germline CDR1 is SGHVS and CDR2 FNYEAQ. The CDR3 spans 12 residues. Here the CDR3 DNA reads TGTGCCAGCAGCTTAGAGAGGGCACCAAAGTATTTT. Its translation: CASSLERAPKYF.

The CDR3 spells CASSSRVTGMNTEAFF. Written as DNA, the CDR3 is TGCGCCAGCAGCTCCAGGGTCACAGGGATGAACACTGAAGCTTTCTTT. The rearrangement joins TRBV4-1 to TRBJ1-1; a weak D match, TRBD1 (6 bases). The CDR3 runs to 16 residues. Germline CDR1 reads MGHRA; CDR2 reads YSYEKL. The V gene lost 5 bases and the J gene lost 0 bases, with 16 bases spanning the gap.

The gene calls are TRBV4-1 and TRBJ1-1; possible D gene TRBD1, 6 bases. The CDR3 has 16 amino acids. V was clipped by 1 base and J by 1 base, with 13 bases between them. Germline-derived CDR1 and CDR2 are MGHRA and YSYEKL. CDR3 sequence reads: CASSQVWNRENTEAFF. The CDR3 DNA is TGCGCCAGCAGCCAAGTTTGGAACAGGGAGAACACTGAAGCTTTCTTT.

The chain carries TRBV6-1 and TRBJ2-7; tentative D call: TRBD2 (7 bases). The germline V gene has CDR1 MNHNS and CDR2 SASEGT. The germline V and J ends were trimmed by 8 bases and 5 bases, with 22 bases remaining between them. The CDR3 is 15 residues long. The CDR3 sequence: CASALMGGAGDEQYF. In nucleotides, the CDR3 is TGTGCCAGCGCCTTGATGGGGGGGGCAGGGGACGAGCAGTACTTC.

V and J are TRBV5-1 and TRBJ1-1; 8 nucleotides line up with TRBD1. With 0 bases clipped from V and 7 bases from J, the junction kept 5 bases outside the gene matches. Germline V CDR1 and CDR2: SGHRS, YFSETQ. This CDR3 contains 14 residues. The CDR3: CASSLGAGGLEAFF. The CDR3 DNA sequence: TGCGCCAGCAGCTTGGGGGCAGGGGGCCTTGAAGCTTTCTTT.

The chain joins TRBV5-6 to TRBJ1-2; D unclear. The ends were cut back, 2 bases at V and 4 bases at J, with 15 bases in the middle. The CDR3 loop spans 15 amino acids. Looked up from germline, CDR1 is SGHDT and CDR2 is YYEEEE. The CDR3 DNA reads TGTGCCAGCAGCTTAGGCCTGCAGGTGGGCTATGGCTACACCTTC. Encoded protein: CASSLGLQVGYGYTF.

This chain uses TRBV27 with TRBJ1-1; 9 nucleotides line up with TRBD1. The germline V gene encodes CDR1 MNHEY and CDR2 SMNVEV (reference sequence). The CDR3 runs 15 residues. The V gene end was trimmed by 5 bases and the J gene end by 13 bases; junction bases not matched to a gene: 17. In DNA, the CDR3 is TGTGCCAGCAGTCCGATGGGAACAGGGGGCTCAGTCGTTTTCTTT. Translation: CASSPMGTGGSVVFF.

CDR3 in DNA: TGTGCCAGCAGACTGACAGGAAGGAACACTGAAGCTTTCTTT. Translation gives CASRLTGRNTEAFF. This sequence joins TRBV5-4 and TRBJ1-1, with a tentative D call TRBD1 (6 bases). The ends were cut back, 5 bases at V and 1 base at J, with 12 bases in the middle. The CDR3 has 14 amino acids. The germline CDR1 and CDR2 sequences are SGHNT and YYREEE (reference sequence).

V gene TRBV5-1 combines with J gene TRBJ1-2; 9 nucleotides align to TRBD1. This CDR3 contains 13 residues. Germline V CDR1 and CDR2: SGHRS, YFSETQ. V lost 0 bases to trimming and J lost 8 bases; unmatched junction nucleotides: 2. For the CDR3, the DNA is TGCGCCAGCAGCTTGGTACAGGGGGCAGGCTACACCTTC. It specifies CASSLVQGAGYTF.

This rearrangement joins TRBV6-1 to TRBJ2-7; TRBD1 is a possible D gene (6 bases). V was shortened by 8 bases and J by 3 bases, with 11 bases between the two germline ends. CDR3 length: 12 residues. Germline values: CDR1 MNHNS, CDR2 SASEGT. The CDR3 DNA sequence: TGTGCCAGCGGGTACAGGGTCTACGAGCAGTACTTC. Its translation: CASGYRVYEQYF.

CDR3 residues: CASSPETVYGYTF. The DNA for the CDR3 is TGTGCCAGCAGCCCGGAAACAGTGTATGGCTACACCTTC. This chain uses TRBV7-2 with TRBJ1-2, with D uncertain. There are 13 residues in the CDR3. The germline CDR1 and CDR2 sequences are SGHTA and FQGNSA. The ends were cut back, 5 bases at V and 5 bases at J, with 12 bases in the middle. The whole variable domain, remainder taken from reference TRBV7-2 and TRBJ1-2, is GAGVSQSPSNKVTEKGKDVELRCDPISGHTALYWYRQSLGQGLEFLIYFQGNSAPDKSGLPSDRFSAERTGGSVSTLTIQRTQQEDSAVYLCASSPETVYGYTFGSGTRLTVV.

The chain couples TRBV7-3 to TRBJ2-1, with D perhaps matching TRBD1 (5 bases). V was cut by 6 bases and J by 7 bases, with 13 bases left in between. Looked up from germline, CDR1 is SGHTA and CDR2 is FQGTGA. The CDR3 spans 13 residues. The CDR3 region is CASSLIRENEQFF. The CDR3 nucleotides read TGTGCCAGCAGTCTAATCAGGGAAAATGAGCAGTTCTTC.

Regarding this clone: An end of the junction differs from the germline gene, which may be a read error. The chain joins TRBV5-1 to TRBJ2-5, with 7 bases matching TRBD1. This CDR3 is built from 12 residues. Germline lookup yields CDR1 SGHRS and CDR2 YFSETQ. The CDR3 loop reads CASSLSKGQSHF. The CDR3 DNA reads as TGCGCCAGCAGCTTGTCGAAGGGACAGAGCCACTTC.

The chain employs TRBV11-2 and TRBJ1-1, with a weak D call TRBD1 (6 bases). V gave up 4 bases and J gave up 6 bases, with 12 bases separating them. Germline loops: CDR1 SGHAT, CDR2 FQNNGV. This CDR3 is built from 13 residues. In nucleotides, the CDR3 is TGTGCCAGCAGCTCGTACAGGGTGGCTGAAGCTTTCTTT. Its translation is CASSSYRVAEAFF. Full variable domain (missing parts from reference TRBV11-2 and TRBJ1-1): EAGVAQSPRYKIIEKRQSVAFWCNPISGHATLYWYQQILGQGPKLLIQFQNNGVVDDSQLPKDRFSAERLKGVDSTLKIQPAKLEDSAVYLCASSSYRVAEAFFGQGTRLTVV.

The chain employs TRBV5-1 and TRBJ1-6, with a weak D call TRBD1 (5 bases). The CDR3 covers 15 residues. Germline values: CDR1 SGHRS, CDR2 YFSETQ. Trimming cost V 7 bases and J 8 bases, with 19 bases left between them. The CDR3 loop reads CASSLAGRVDSPLHF. CDR3 DNA: TGCGCCAGCTCCCTGGCCGGCAGGGTGGATTCACCCCTCCACTTT.

The chain carries TRBV27 and TRBJ2-7, with no clear D. The CDR3 has 13 residues. CDR1 MNHEY and CDR2 SMNVEV come from the germline V gene (reference sequence). The germline V and J ends were trimmed by 6 bases and 1 base, with 10 bases remaining between them. In nucleotides, the CDR3 is TGTGCCAGCAGATTTTTACAGTCCTACGAGCAGTACTTC. Translation gives CASRFLQSYEQYF.

The chain carries TRBV5-5 and TRBJ1-1, with D perhaps TRBD1 (5 bases). The CDR3 runs to 12 residues. Germline CDR1 SGHKS, CDR2 YYEKEE (reference sequence). V was clipped by 4 bases and J by 7 bases, with 11 bases between them. The CDR3 DNA reads TGTGCCAGCAGCAGGGGCGGTAGTGAAGCTTTCTTT. Translated, it gives CASSRGGSEAFF.

The rearrangement links TRBV30 to TRBJ1-1; D possibly corresponds to TRBD1 (5 bases). Germline CDR1 and CDR2: GTSNPN and SVGIG (reference sequence). The V and J ends lost 0 bases and 1 base respectively, with 6 bases between them. The CDR3 spans 13 residues. The CDR3 DNA reads TGTGCCTGGAGTGTAAGGGGGAACACTGAAGCTTTCTTT. Its protein is CAWSVRGNTEAFF.

The chain couples TRBV11-1 to TRBJ2-2, with 7 bases identical to TRBD1. Trimming removed 4 bases from V and 1 base from J; junction bases left unmatched: 3. This CDR3 contains 15 residues. The germline gives CDR1 SGHAT, CDR2 FQDESV (reference sequence). This chain's CDR3 is CASSSYRGNTGELFF. The DNA of the CDR3 is TGTGCCAGCAGCTCCTACAGGGGGAACACCGGGGAGCTGTTTTTT.

This chain connects TRBV4-3 to TRBJ2-7; D gene ambiguous. CDR1 is LGHNA, CDR2 YSLEER, per germline. The CDR3 has 15 amino acids. V lost 0 bases, J lost 0 bases, and 9 bases lay in between. This CDR3 is CASSQDRSDSYEQYF. CDR3 DNA sequence: TGCGCCAGCAGCCAAGATCGTAGTGACTCCTACGAGCAGTACTTC.

The chain links TRBV11-3 to TRBJ1-2; weak D call: TRBD1 (5 bases). The CDR3 consists of 13 residues. V lost 4 bases and J lost 5, with 11 bases in between. Germline values: CDR1 SGHNT, CDR2 YENEEA. The CDR3 reads CASSSPGGYGYTF. The CDR3 bases are TGTGCCAGCAGCTCACCCGGGGGATATGGCTACACCTTC.

This chain uses TRBV9 with TRBJ2-1; 10 bases agree with TRBD2. The CDR3 runs to 15 residues. V dropped 3 bases and J dropped 8; count of bases not matched to a gene: 8. Germline V gene lookup returns CDR1 SGDLS and CDR2 YYNGEE. The CDR3 sequence is CASSASGTSAYEQFF. For the CDR3, the DNA is TGTGCCAGCAGCGCATCCGGGACTAGCGCCTATGAGCAGTTCTTC.

The genes are TRBV30 and TRBJ1-6; D is ambiguous. V lost 4 bases and J lost 4, with 17 bases in between. Germline V gives CDR1 GTSNPN, CDR2 SVGIG (reference sequence). This CDR3 has 16 residues. CDR3: CAWTTEPSTYNSPLHF. The CDR3 nucleotides are TGTGCCTGGACCACCGAACCCTCCACATATAATTCACCCCTCCACTTT. Complete variable domain (other parts from reference TRBV30 and TRBJ1-6): SQTIHQWPATLVQPVGSPLSLECTVEGTSNPNLYWYRQAAGRGLQLLFYSVGIGQISSEVPQNLSASRPQDRQFILSSKKLLLSDSGFYLCAWTTEPSTYNSPLHFGNGTRLTVT.